This record covers a single T cell receptor (beta chain). This sample stems from a study of blood T cell repertoires in COVID-19. At the level of the study: Material from acute and convalescent COVID-19 was sourced from the United States, Italy and Spain. Sources were T cells, B-cell-depleted T cells, or PBMCs; the material itself was cDNA or gDNA.

Original data processing: Using reference gene primer amplification, nucleated cell counts were estimated. Only in-frame clones appear in the TCRdb table, and some are missing; sequencing was by immunoSEQ multiplex PCR. The V and J calls and the clone size are those of that table, but D and trimming were determined from the DNA. The table shows about 170,000 clones, with around 82% occurring only once. This sequence was found in a woman aged 70-85 years who had recovered from COVID-19. Input material: peripheral blood.

DNA for the CDR3: TGCGCCAGCAGCCAGGGTCTAGCGGGAGGGGCCCAAGAGACCCAGTACTTC. It codes for CASSQGLAGGAQETQYF. This rearrangement joins TRBV4-3 to TRBJ2-5, with 12 bases identical to TRBD2. Germline values: CDR1 LGHNA, CDR2 YSLEER. The junction had 6 bases not matched to a gene; V was cut back by 3 bases and J by 1 base. The CDR3 runs to 17 residues.